This T cell receptor beta chain comes out of a study of cytomegalovirus exposure and HLA in healthy donors (dated 2017 in TCRdb). As for the study more broadly: An earlier analysis of some 620 of the donors reported over 250 Gb of sequence data and about 120 million unique TCR beta sequences obtained from 180 million or so T cells. The study profiled the T cell repertoires of fewer than 850 subjects by immunosequencing and related them to cytomegalovirus serostatus. A later analysis re-analyzed previously published TCR beta repertoires from roughly 600 donors and added high-resolution HLA genotyping to study TCR occurrence patterns. Class I and class II HLA loci were covered by the typing at four-digit resolution. Typing coverage differed by locus: A, B, C, DRB1 and DQB1 were typed in roughly 620-630 donors, DQA1 in 522, DPA1 in around 580, and DPB1 in 472. A later genetic analysis used genome-wide SNP genotypes for about 60% of the roughly 700 donors, treating that subset as a discovery cohort. All discovery cohort repertoires had been generated using a single sequencing platform. Among the roughly 430 genotyped donors, about 83% belonged to the genetic ancestry cluster associated with self-reported Caucasian donors. In an earlier analysis of 587 of the donors, high-throughput TCR beta sequencing was used to judge whether each TCR beta V gene segment behaved as functional or pseudogenic. Approximately 310 gigabases of sequencing data and approximately 93 million unique TCR sequences were included in an early release covering 500 to 750 HLA-typed donors. In addition to the first cohort of 666 subjects, a separate validation cohort of 130 or so different subjects was used. Alongside the repertoire data, information on donor age, sex, ethnicity and CMV serostatus was compiled. The later analysis used no new phenotypic data to find candidate immune exposures, relying instead on TCR beta sequences and their occurrence across donors. Across about 380 genotyped donors of the cohort, an average of about 240,000 unique TCR beta nucleotide sequences per donor were sequenced, and around 20% of those sequences were non-productive. The study aimed to test whether signatures of past pathogen exposure could be identified by cataloging public T cell receptors. To predict cytomegalovirus infection status, the study combined high-throughput TCR immunosequencing, statistical association of individual TCRs with disease status, and machine learning. Five DR-DQ haplotypes were handled as single units for association and clustering because linkage in the cohort was strong.

Receptor amplification or capture employed the immunoSEQ multiplex PCR assay. A mixture of 60 forward primers for TCR Vbeta segments and 13 reverse primers for TCR Jbeta segments was used in the multiplex PCR. The CDR3 region of rearranged TCR beta genes was amplified from genomic DNA by a multiplex PCR assay. The Illumina HiSeq System was used to sequence the amplified TCR beta libraries as 87-base-pair reads. For the original study's pipeline: A later analysis counted tens of millions of unique TCR beta chains across the approximately 700 repertoires, and around 9.9 million of these chains were shared by at least two donors. A nearest-neighbor algorithm error-corrected the raw reads and collapsed the reads into unique sequences, merging closely related sequences to remove PCR and sequencing errors. Alignment of CDR3 sequences to IMGT reference sequences was used to assign V, D and J gene segments. For a sequence to be retained, a match of at least six nucleotides was required to both a V gene segment and a J gene segment. Rearrangements were called productive when the CDR3 lacked stop codons and stayed in frame with V and J; all others were non-productive. Following IMGT convention, CDR3 was defined as the stretch from the second conserved V-encoded cysteine to the conserved J-encoded phenylalanine. Sequences without an unambiguous match to a single V gene segment were excluded from the earlier analysis of almost 600 of the donors. An earlier analysis of 587 of the donors called V segments functional above 56.7% productive rearrangements and segregating when the between-donor standard deviation exceeded 5%. A statistical classification framework was built for diagnosing cytomegalovirus status from the catalog of TCR beta chain sequences. V and J gene assignment, in a later analysis, came from comparing TCR nucleotide sequences with IMGT/GENE-DB human TR gene sequences. The TCRdist pipeline was used in a later analysis to assign CDR3 sequences and most-parsimonious VDJ recombination scenarios. In a later analysis, each TCR beta chain was defined by its CDR3 amino acid sequence together with its V-gene family, and reads lacking a unique V-gene family were excluded. To address suspected cross-contamination and a sequencing artifact, a later analysis removed several hundred highly shared, low-generation-probability nucleotide sequences. A later analysis calculated a clonal expansion index for each public chain from normalized within-repertoire ranks of inferred template counts. In a later analysis, generation probabilities were computed with a VDJ recombination model fitted to out-of-frame rearrangements, and the resulting probabilities were checked against IGoR. In a later analysis, TCR-TCR, TCR-HLA and TCR-CMV co-occurrence was scored with hypergeometric tests, and a repertoire-size bias correction was applied to TCR pairs. To estimate false discovery rates, a later analysis permuted the HLA or CMV assignments 20 times. In a later analysis, co-occurring TCRs were grouped using DBSCAN, with TCRdist sequence similarity added in when clustering inside HLA-allele-positive subsets. For co-occurrence clustering, repertoires with fewer than 30,000 or more than 120,000 public chains were excluded, along with five repertoires with anomalous nucleotide sharing. TCRdb carries this immuneACCESS record with in-frame sequences only. Its versions omit some clonotypes, under half of them owing to an unresolved V gene in the studies checked, with the rest unexplained. V and J calls and clone size follow that table, whereas D and trimming were derived from the DNA. The sample has approximately 110,000 clones on record, 76% of them singletons. Together, the top ten hold about 8% of the sample.

Trimming removed 3 bases from V and 0 bases from J, leaving 15 bases between the germline ends. CDR1 and CDR2 (SEHNR, FQNEAQ) derive from the germline V gene (reference sequence). The CDR3 runs 17 amino acids, cysteine and phenylalanine included. Solely the CDR3 DNA is kept, with 51 bases framed from the first base. The study at large found these results: Most TCR sequences were seen in very few donors, while some public TCRs were found in many individuals. Specific HLA alleles were associated with roughly 16,000 TCR beta sequences at a false discovery rate of 0.05 in a later analysis. A later genetic analysis associated a missense DCLRE1C variant with V-gene and J-gene trimming of TCR beta chains, and an independent cohort replicated the association. In this cohort, only TCR beta chains were sequenced, and detectable features were limited by the absence of alpha or paired-chain data. An earlier analysis of around 600 of the donors showed that most TCR beta V segments appeared in productive rearrangements either about 87% or about 30% of the time, which broadly matched IMGT annotations. Most CMV-associated TCR beta chains appeared to be HLA-restricted in a later analysis, and the HLA associations seemed to be driven largely by CMV exposure. According to a later genetic analysis, donors in an Asian-associated ancestry cluster had fewer N-insertions in productive TCRs than the approximately 610-donor mean. The study listed 150 to 200 TCR beta chains as associated with cytomegalovirus. The authors suggested that the approach could potentially be generalized to other disease states and immunological phenotypes. A further reported finding was that TCR beta sequences accurately predicted the HLA-A and HLA-B alleles for most subjects in the first cohort. In a later analysis, several top co-occurrence clusters were reported to appear linked to parvovirus B19, influenza, CMV and Epstein-Barr virus. Because counts were too low, about 17 rarely observed V segments, including chromosome 9 orphons, were excluded from the earlier analysis of 587 of the donors. Because the 87-base-pair reads could not distinguish some IMGT-functional V segments, including TRBV6-2 and TRBV6-3, those segments were excluded. Because HLA typing was unavailable for some donors at each locus, only the typed subset was used in association tests. A later analysis found that HLA-associated TCR beta chains were more clonally expanded and had lower generation probabilities than equally common non-associated chains. Assigning TCR associations to individual alleles was difficult when HLA alleles, especially DR and DQ, strongly co-occurred. A later analysis found that TCR association rates varied across HLA loci, with DRB1 alleles showing the most associated TCRs and HLA-C alleles the fewest. The only immune exposure information available for the cohort was CMV serostatus. A cluster of highly shared sequence variants was judged likely to be a technical artifact of the sequencing pipeline. Linkage disequilibrium might explain the correlated functional status among segregating V segments, but an unknown experimental factor could not be excluded. The classifier was reported to diagnose cytomegalovirus status with high specificity and sensitivity in both the original cohort and the validation cohort. Presence/absence analyses assumed roughly uniform sequencing depth across donors, an assumption that may not hold. A few of the identified cytomegalovirus-associated TCR beta chains were confirmed in vitro to be specific for cytomegalovirus antigens.

The cohort consisted of 666 healthy bone marrow donors. At the time of sampling, every cohort member was nominally healthy, though immune exposures that went unrecorded were likely present. The donor was CMV seropositive and was included in the group of 250 to 300 seropositive cohort members. A peripheral blood sample was collected from each donor, and TCR beta sequencing was performed on peripheral blood mononuclear cells. The Qiagen DNeasy Blood Extraction Kit was used to extract genomic DNA from the blood cell samples. About this clone: Its antigen remains unidentified. Nothing much larger sits one base from this clone, and base qualities are not available.

The chain is made from TRBV7-9 and TRBJ2-4; TRBD1 is possibly the D segment (6 matching bases). The receptor was derived from a woman aged 50 to 65 in good health and CMV-seropositive. Sequencing was carried out using PBMCs. The base sequence is TGTGCCAGCAGCTTTACGGACAGCCTTTTAGCCAAAAACATTCAGTACTTC. It codes for CASSFTDSLLAKNIQYF.